The rows below give T cell receptor beta chains drawn from one sample of a study of blood T cells in healthy people across ages. TCRdb processed the 5' RACE reads anew with MiXCR; each CDR3 protein has one entry. The sample shows about 760,000 distinct CDR3 sequences, roughly 25% of them seen only once. This same sample was also part of a study on T cells of mothers and their children.

The sample consisted of blood. Every receptor here comes from a boy under 18 in good health. The CDR3 runs from the conserved cysteine through the conserved F or W. A D gene is named only where the DNA matches it firmly. The listing skips clone size in some rows; elsewhere it reads once, few, many or a size class.

CASSELRTPSNQPQHF	TGTGCCAGCAGTGAACTCAGGACACCTAGCAATCAGCCCCAGCATTTT	.	.	TRBV2	TRBJ1-5
CASSQSMTGVSMAKNIQYF	TGTGCCAGCAGCCAAAGTATGACAGGGGTGAGCATGGCCAAAAACATTCAGTACTTC	once	TRBD1	TRBV3-1	TRBJ2-4
CASRGNYRNQETQYF	TGTGCCAGCAGGGGAAACTACAGGAACCAAGAGACCCAGTACTTC	few	.	TRBV6-2/TRBV6-3	TRBJ2-5
CASSQVRDRSTDTQYF	TGTGCCAGCAGCCAAGTTAGGGACAGAAGCACAGATACGCAGTATTTT	.	TRBD1	TRBV4-2	TRBJ2-3
CASSYVRGSYNAQFF	TGTGCCAGCAGTTACGTTCGGGGCTCGTACAATGCGCAGTTCTTC	once	.	TRBV6-6	TRBJ2-1
CASSQVAGARSYEQYF	TGTGCCAGCAGCCAAGTAGCGGGAGCTAGGTCCTACGAGCAGTACTTC	few	TRBD2	TRBV14	TRBJ2-7
CSARATGGRIQYF	TGCAGTGCTAGAGCGACAGGAGGACGGATTCAGTACTTC	few	.	TRBV20-1	TRBJ2-4
CASSRRARDGLTSTF	TGTGCCAGCAGTCGCCGGGCCCGAGACGGATTAACTTCCACCTTC	few	.	TRBV27	TRBJ1-2
CASSQDRGTGEYNEQFF	TGCGCCAGCAGCCAAGATCGCGGGACAGGGGAATACAATGAGCAGTTCTTC	few	TRBD1	TRBV4-1	TRBJ2-1
CASSSTWTSGDKDEQYF	TGTGCCAGCAGCTCAACGTGGACTAGCGGGGATAAGGACGAGCAGTACTTC	few	.	TRBV21-1	TRBJ2-7
CASSFQASYIF	TGTGCCAGCAGCTTCCAAGCTAGCTACATCTTC	.	.	TRBV7-9	TRBJ1-2
CSATPTGWGTNEKLFF	TGCAGTGCTACCCCCACCGGTTGGGGGACTAATGAAAAACTGTTTTTT	.	.	TRBV20-1	TRBJ1-4
CSASWDESEKLFF	TGCAGTGCTAGCTGGGACGAAAGTGAAAAACTGTTTTTT	few	.	TRBV20-1	TRBJ1-4
CASRGVGGILDTEAFF	TGTGCCAGCAGGGGGGTAGGAGGGATTCTAGACACTGAAGCTTTCTTT	few	.	TRBV7-8	TRBJ1-1
CSAVDRERETQYF	TGCAGCGCCGTAGACAGGGAGCGAGAGACCCAGTACTTC	few	TRBD1	TRBV29-1	TRBJ2-5
CASRNGQGEYGYTF	TGTGCCAGCAGAAACGGACAGGGAGAATATGGCTACACCTTC	.	TRBD1	TRBV28	TRBJ1-2
CARRIECLDYEQYF	TGTGCCAGACGAATCGAGTGCTTAGATTACGAGCAGTACTTC	.	.	TRBV28	TRBJ2-7
CASSVRDASNQPQHF	TGCGCCAGCAGCGTCCGGGACGCGAGCAATCAGCCCCAGCATTTT	.	.	TRBV4-1	TRBJ1-5
CSGRTFRNTQYF	TGCAGCGGGCGAACTTTCCGAAATACGCAGTATTTT	.	.	TRBV29-1	TRBJ2-3
CSARDQAGSEIYEQYF	TGCAGTGCTAGAGATCAAGCGGGGAGCGAGATCTACGAGCAGTACTTC	few	TRBD2	TRBV20-1	TRBJ2-7
CASSIRLKTQYF	TGTGCCAGCAGTATCCGCCTAAAGACCCAGTACTTC	.	.	TRBV12-3/TRBV12-4	TRBJ2-5
CASQAGGTGELFF	TGTGCCAGCCAAGCGGGGGGAACCGGGGAGCTGTTTTTT	.	TRBD2	TRBV28	TRBJ2-2
CASSGARGSEAFF	TGCGCCAGCAGTGGTGCCAGGGGGTCTGAAGCTTTCTTT	few	TRBD1	TRBV5-1	TRBJ1-1
CASSSAQGSEQFF	TGTGCCAGCAGCTCAGCCCAGGGGAGTGAGCAGTTCTTC	few	.	TRBV7-6	TRBJ2-1
CASGFQGNPGELFF	TGTGCCAGCGGATTCCAGGGAAACCCCGGGGAGCTGTTTTTT	.	.	TRBV2	TRBJ2-2
CASSQDMIMGEETQYF	TGTGCCAGCAGCCAAGATATGATCATGGGGGAAGAGACCCAGTACTTC	.	.	TRBV14	TRBJ2-5
CASSHRKRGNNEQFF	TGTGCCAGCAGCCATCGGAAGAGGGGGAACAATGAGCAGTTCTTC	.	.	TRBV12-3/TRBV12-4	TRBJ2-1
CASTPGRSEQYF	TGTGCCAGCACCCCGGGGAGGAGCGAGCAGTACTTC	.	.	TRBV28	TRBJ2-7
CASSQATDTQYF	TGTGCCAGCAGCCAGGCGACAGATACGCAGTATTTT	many	.	TRBV7-9	TRBJ2-3
CSVAGSPSGRGSSYEQYF	TGCAGCGTCGCCGGCTCTCCTAGCGGGAGAGGGAGCTCCTACGAGCAGTACTTC	.	TRBD2	TRBV29-1	TRBJ2-7
CASSPGTGSYNEQFF	TGTGCCAGCAGTCCAGGTACAGGCTCCTACAATGAGCAGTTCTTC	many	.	TRBV12-3/TRBV12-4	TRBJ2-1
CASSKKGLATYEQYF	TGCGCCAGCAGCAAAAAGGGACTAGCGACCTACGAGCAGTACTTC	.	TRBD2	TRBV4-1	TRBJ2-7
CASGTAMNTEAFF	TGTGCCAGCGGGACGGCCATGAACACTGAAGCTTTCTTT	few	.	TRBV7-2	TRBJ1-1
CASGLGQRNEKLFF	TGTGCTAGTGGTTTGGGACAGCGTAATGAAAAACTGTTTTTT	.	.	TRBV12-5	TRBJ1-4
CASSQAGSLAKNIQYF	TGCGCCAGCAGCCAGGCCGGGTCTCTAGCCAAAAACATTCAGTACTTC	.	.	TRBV4-1	TRBJ2-4
CASSPTGKGEQYF	TGCGCCAGCAGCCCAACAGGGAAAGGCGAGCAGTACTTC	few	.	TRBV5-1	TRBJ2-7
CASSYRLKNGYTF	TGTGCCAGCAGTTACAGGCTGAAGAATGGCTACACCTTC	few	.	TRBV6-5	TRBJ1-2
CASSTRGRDGAYEQYF	TGTGCCAGCAGCACCCGAGGCCGGGACGGTGCCTACGAGCAGTACTTC	.	.	TRBV13	TRBJ2-7
CASSWAGGENEQFF	TGTGCCAGCAGCTGGGCGGGAGGGGAAAATGAGCAGTTCTTC	.	TRBD2	TRBV7-9	TRBJ2-1
CASSPRAVYAAPYNEQFF	TGTGCCAGCAGCCCTCGGGCCGTCTACGCCGCCCCCTACAATGAGCAGTTCTTC	.	.	TRBV4-2	TRBJ2-1
CASSLYPPTGTHEQYF	TGTGCCAGCAGCTTGTACCCCCCCACGGGGACTCACGAGCAGTACTTC	.	.	TRBV11-2	TRBJ2-7
CASSDLSDLAYEQYF	TGTGCCAGCAGTGATTTATCGGACCTCGCCTACGAGCAGTACTTC	.	.	TRBV28	TRBJ2-7
CASSPEAGGWEQYF	TGTGCCAGCAGCCCGGAGGCCGGTGGGTGGGAGCAGTACTTC	few	.	TRBV7-2	TRBJ2-7
CASLRVPGTSGTTGSEQYF	TGTGCCAGTCTACGAGTCCCCGGGACTAGCGGGACCACGGGGAGCGAGCAGTACTTC	.	TRBD2	TRBV19	TRBJ2-7
CAVGDEQYF	TGTGCCGTCGGCGACGAGCAGTACTTC	.	.	TRBV6-6	TRBJ2-7
CASSQDVDSLAGYHNEQFF	TGTGCCAGCAGCCAAGATGTAGATTCCCTAGCGGGGTACCACAATGAGCAGTTCTTC	few	TRBD2	TRBV4-2	TRBJ2-1
CSVGWGRDTEAFF	TGCAGCGTTGGTTGGGGGCGCGACACTGAAGCTTTCTTT	few	.	TRBV29-1	TRBJ1-1
CASSPTSGPTYEQYF	TGTGCCAGCAGCCCCACTAGCGGACCTACCTACGAGCAGTACTTC	many	TRBD2	TRBV7-9	TRBJ2-7
CSADPGGSSYEQYF	TGCAGTGCTGACCCAGGGGGCTCATCCTACGAGCAGTACTTC	.	TRBD1	TRBV20-1	TRBJ2-7